Listed here is a single T cell receptor beta chain. Its specificity is not known. This clone may be a read error of a much larger clone one base away. Time point specified: persistent/refractory GD, antithyroid drugs over 5 years with positive TRAb. Preparation of the TCR library used RNA extracted from PBMCs. According to the study, TCR beta libraries were built with iRepertoire HTBI primers and CDR3-region Arm-PCR. From the multiplex PCR reads, TCRdb called clonotypes with MiXCR, one entry per CDR3 protein. The sample includes 420,000 or so distinct CDR3 sequences, about a quarter of them seen just once. CDR1 is SGHRS, CDR2 YFSETQ, per germline. The CDR3 is 13 amino acids. The data originate from a study of regulatory T cells in long-lasting Graves disease. Study outcomes and limitations: Peripheral blood alone, not thyroid tissue, underwent study.

The sample was peripheral blood mononuclear cells (PBMCs), taken when the disease was refractory, from a patient treated with antithyroid drugs. The receptor was derived from a female donor with Graves disease. The chain links TRBV5-1 to TRBJ2-7, with D hard to call. The CDR3 region is CASSEDVPYEQHF. The CDR3 DNA is TGCGCCAGCAGCGAAGACGTACCCTACGAGCAGCACTTC.